This TCR beta chain was captured by sequencing in a study of persistence of HIV-infected CD4 T cells. Study in general: CD4+ T cells responding to CMV or HIV-1 Gag were isolated. Overall study findings and caveats: Proviral oligoclonality tracked with TCR oligoclonality within the same sorted cells. Degenerate expanded CDR3beta sequences were enriched among CMV- and Gag-responding cells. Rare CMV-responding cells carrying HIV-1 proviruses were not analyzed separately for TCR.

This was the immunoSEQ version 4 assay in survey mode. Profiled with immunoSEQ multiplex PCR; TCRdb holds only in-frame clones, not every one. The sample holds 25,000 to 40,000 clones, around 82% seen once. The CDR3 spans 11 residues. V shed 5 bases and J shed 2 bases, with 6 bases lying between them. The germline gives CDR1 DFQATT, CDR2 SNEGSKA (reference sequence). This clone has only a few counts. What it binds is not known. The stimulus was an HIV-1 Gag 15-mer peptide pool, about 1 ug/peptide/mL. Sorted nonresponding memory CD4+ T cells were CD40L-negative, CD69-negative, CD45RO-high. The V call is TRBV20-1, the J call TRBJ2-5, with D unclear. This receptor was obtained from an adult woman with HIV who was CMV-seropositive. The sample was CD4+ T cells sorted from PBMCs after 18-hour stimulation, taken from a patient who received antiretroviral therapy. The CDR3 region is CSAEQQETQYF. DNA for the CDR3: TGCAGTGCTGAACAGCAAGAGACCCAGTACTTC.